Each of the 11 T cell receptor beta chains below was sequenced from the same sample in a study of shared clonotypes between healthy human individuals. TCRdb's table, derived via immunoSEQ multiplex PCR, lists solely in-frame clones and lacks some. Of about 470,000 clones in the sample, 70% to 80% were seen once. The sample taken for sequencing was PBMCs. These receptors originate from a middle-aged woman in good health. Some clones in this sample may be carry-over from other donors' samples.

The J gene is TRBJ1-1, the V gene TRBV4-2, with 8 bases fitting TRBD1. V lost 0 bases, J lost 5 bases, and 8 bases stayed unmatched. The CDR3 covers 16 residues. CDR1 and CDR2 from the germline V gene are LGHNA and YNFKEQ. CDR3 loop: CASSQDPGQGRTEAFF. CDR3 nucleotide sequence: TGTGCCAGCAGCCAAGATCCTGGACAGGGTCGGACTGAAGCTTTCTTT.

The gene calls are TRBV6-1 and TRBJ2-7, with D perhaps matching TRBD2 (7 bases). This CDR3 is built from 14 residues. V gave up 4 bases and J gave up 3 bases, with 13 bases separating them. Germline values: CDR1 MNHNS, CDR2 SASEGT. CDR3 sequence reads: CASSAQGGGYEQYF. CDR3 nucleotide sequence: TGTGCCAGCAGTGCACAGGGCGGGGGCTACGAGCAGTACTTC.

Concerning this clone: Other DNA sequences in this sample translate to the same CDR3. The V call is TRBV7-8, the J call TRBJ1-2, with TRBD1 matching over 8 bases. Germline V CDR1 and CDR2: SGHVS, FQNEAQ. This CDR3 has 15 residues. V lost 5 bases and J lost 4; bases outside the gene matches: 9. The CDR3 loop is CASSLGQGAGYGYTF. The CDR3 DNA reads TGTGCCAGCAGCCTAGGGCAGGGGGCGGGCTATGGCTACACCTTC.

The V and J genes are TRBV4-3 and TRBJ1-3; 7 bases match TRBD1. CDR1 and CDR2 from the germline V gene are LGHNA and YSLEER. Unmatched junction bases numbered 1, after V lost 0 bases and J lost 2 bases. This CDR3 contains 15 residues. In nucleotides, the CDR3 is TGCGCCAGCAGCCAAGAAGGGACAGCTGGAAACACCATATATTTT. It codes for CASSQEGTAGNTIYF.

This sequence joins TRBV30 and TRBJ1-2, with 10 bases that match TRBD1. From germline, CDR1 is GTSNPN and CDR2 SVGIG (reference sequence). The CDR3 is 12 residues long. V trimming: 5 bases; J trimming: 5 bases; junction bases outside the gene matches: 2. CDR3 sequence reads: CAWGQGDYGYTF. CDR3 bases: TGTGCCTGGGGACAGGGGGATTATGGCTACACCTTC.

This clone came up once. CDR3 amino acids: CASSQDRLYGYTF. The DNA of the CDR3 is TGTGCCAGCAGCCAAGATCGGCTCTATGGCTACACCTTC. The chain uses TRBV14 and TRBJ1-2, with no clear D. The CDR3 has 13 residues. Germline assignment: CDR1 SGHDN and CDR2 FVKESK. Between the trimmed V and J ends, which lost 0 bases and 4 bases, there was a span of 6 bases.

This chain joins TRBV2 and TRBJ2-4, with 8 bases matching TRBD1. Germline V gene sequence: CDR1 SNHLY, CDR2 FYNNEI. CDR3 length equals 13 residues. Losses at the gene ends were 6 bases for V and 8 bases for J; bases not matched to a gene: 6. As DNA, the CDR3 is TGTGCCAGCAGAGGACAGGGAGCGGACATTCAGTACTTC. This translates into CASRGQGADIQYF.

The chain uses TRBV4-3 and TRBJ1-2; a weak D match, TRBD1 (5 bases). Looked up from germline, CDR1 is LGHNA and CDR2 is YSLEER. Trimming left V 4 bases short and J 8 bases short, with 26 bases between. This CDR3 spans 17 amino acids. The CDR3 nucleotides are TGCGCCAGCAGCCCCCAGGGTGGGAGGGCCGCTGTGAGGGGCTACACCTTC. Residues: CASSPQGGRAAVRGYTF.

The V call is TRBV6-6, the J call TRBJ2-7; 7 nucleotides match TRBD1. The CDR3 consists of 15 residues. Germline V lookup: CDR1 MNHNY, CDR2 SVGAGI (reference sequence). The ends lost 4 bases at V and 5 bases at J; junction bases unmatched: 11. The CDR3 DNA is TGTGCCAGCAGTTGGGCCGGGACAGTTAGCCACGAGCAGTACTTC. Protein: CASSWAGTVSHEQYF.

The V call is TRBV4-1, the J call TRBJ2-4; no reliable D call. Trimming left V 1 base short and J 7 bases short, with 5 bases between. Germline V gives CDR1 MGHRA, CDR2 YSYEKL. The CDR3 has 12 amino acids. This CDR3 reads CASSQGGNIQYF. CDR3 coding DNA: TGCGCCAGCAGCCAAGGGGGTAACATTCAGTACTTC.

The gene calls are TRBV2 and TRBJ2-7; TRBD2 matches at 12 bases. CDR3 size: 16 residues. Germline V gene sequence: CDR1 SNHLY, CDR2 FYNNEI. Unmatched junction bases numbered 9, after V lost 6 bases and J lost 3 bases. The CDR3 spells CASRRLAGEGHYEQYF. CDR3 coding DNA: TGTGCCAGCAGGCGACTAGCGGGAGAAGGGCACTACGAGCAGTACTTC.